The 12 T cell receptor beta chains presented below share a single source sample, sequenced in a study of T cell changes during pregnancy in multiple sclerosis. Clones were sequenced by immunoSEQ multiplex PCR, and TCRdb holds only the in-frame ones, with some missing. The data show roughly 100,000 clones, with approximately 90% seen just once and approximately 1.6% held by the top ten. Source: peripheral blood, taken after pregnancy. The source of these receptors is a female donor with multiple sclerosis, enrolled in a pregnancy study.

The V and J genes are TRBV7-2 and TRBJ2-3; possible D gene TRBD1, 5 bases. This CDR3 is built from 14 residues. Germline CDR1 SGHTA, CDR2 FQGNSA. With 4 bases removed from V and 8 bases from J, the gap between germline ends came to 16 bases. The CDR3 here is CASSSSGASSTQYF. CDR3 nucleotide sequence: TGTGCCAGCAGCTCATCTGGGGCGAGCAGTACGCAGTATTTT.

The chain carries TRBV19 and TRBJ2-1, with 8 bases identical to TRBD2. The CDR3 loop spans 16 amino acids. After removal of 9 bases from V and 5 bases from J, the junction contained 15 bases not matched to a gene. The V gene's germline CDR1 is LNHDA and CDR2 SQIVND (reference sequence). The CDR3 here is CASAKTRLASNNEQFF. CDR3 in DNA: TGTGCCAGCGCTAAAACACGACTAGCGTCAAACAATGAGCAGTTCTTC.

This chain joins TRBV29-1 and TRBJ2-7; D not certain. Looked up from germline, CDR1 is SQVTM and CDR2 is ANQGSEA. Trimming took off 4 bases at V and 0 bases at J, with 13 bases between the two ends. This CDR3 contains 14 residues. The CDR3 loop reads CSVVEQPSSYEQYF. The DNA for the CDR3 is TGCAGCGTTGTGGAACAGCCTTCCTCCTACGAGCAGTACTTC.

The CDR3 coding sequence is TGCGCCAGCAGCCTATTCGGGACCCAGGGGATTAACTATGGCTACACCTTC. Translating gives CASSLFGTQGINYGYTF. The rearrangement joins TRBV5-1 to TRBJ1-2, with D tentatively TRBD1 (6 bases). Germline V gene sequence: CDR1 SGHRS, CDR2 YFSETQ. This CDR3 spans 17 amino acids. The V gene lost 4 bases and the J gene lost 1 base, with 20 bases spanning the gap.

This sequence joins TRBV19 and TRBJ2-2; 11 positions agree with TRBD1. V was pared by 6 bases and J by 7 bases, with 10 bases of the junction left unmatched. CDR1 is LNHDA, CDR2 SQIVND, per germline (reference sequence). The CDR3 covers 16 residues. CDR3 sequence reads: CASSKDRGRNHGELFF. Here the CDR3 DNA reads TGTGCCAGTAGCAAGGACAGGGGGCGAAATCACGGGGAGCTGTTTTTT.

The chain uses TRBV27 and TRBJ1-6; 9 nucleotides match TRBD1. In germline, CDR1 is MNHEY, CDR2 SMNVEV (reference sequence). The V segment lost 6 bases and the J segment 10 bases; nucleotides outside the gene matches: 7. The CDR3 sequence is 14 residues long. The CDR3 sequence: CASSLDRGGSPLHF. In nucleotides, the CDR3 is TGTGCCAGCAGCCTGGACAGGGGCGGATCACCCCTCCACTTT.

The V and J genes are TRBV28 and TRBJ1-5; TRBD1 matches 7 bases. Trimming removed 4 bases from V and 4 bases from J; junction bases left unmatched: 10. The CDR3 sequence is 16 residues long. Germline-derived CDR1 and CDR2 are MDHEN and SYDVKM. CDR3 bases: TGTGCCAGCAGTTCGGCAGGGGGGTTGGCAAATCAGCCCCAGCATTTT. Translation: CASSSAGGLANQPQHF.

The rearrangement uses TRBV5-1 and TRBJ1-2; D may be TRBD1 (5 bases). The germline CDR1 and CDR2 sequences are SGHRS and YFSETQ. Trimming removed 0 bases from V and 8 bases from J, with 11 bases in between. The CDR3 contains 13 residues. CDR3 sequence: CASSLEAGLGYTF. The CDR3 DNA reads as TGCGCCAGCAGCTTGGAGGCAGGGTTGGGCTACACCTTC.

The gene calls are TRBV30 and TRBJ2-3, with 9 bases aligning to TRBD2. V trimming: 5 bases; J trimming: 3 bases; junction bases outside the gene matches: 6. The CDR3 consists of 14 residues. Germline V gene lookup returns CDR1 GTSNPN and CDR2 SVGIG (reference sequence). CDR3 nucleotide sequence: TGTGCCTGGGTAGCGGGAGTGGGAACAGATACGCAGTATTTT. Protein: CAWVAGVGTDTQYF. Using reference TRBV30 and TRBJ2-3 for the parts outside the CDR3, the full variable domain is SQTIHQWPATLVQPVGSPLSLECTVEGTSNPNLYWYRQAAGRGLQLLFYSVGIGQISSEVPQNLSASRPQDRQFILSSKKLLLSDSGFYLCAWVAGVGTDTQYFGPGTRLTVL.

The gene calls are TRBV5-1 and TRBJ1-2; a weak D match, TRBD1 (5 bases). This CDR3 is 13 amino acids long. The germline V and J ends were trimmed by 7 bases and 4 bases, with 14 bases remaining between them. The germline CDR1 and CDR2 sequences are SGHRS and YFSETQ. The CDR3 sequence: CASGYGQGYGYTF. CDR3 coding DNA: TGCGCCAGCGGCTACGGGCAGGGCTATGGCTACACCTTC.

Only a few counts were recorded for this clone. The chain joins TRBV9 to TRBJ1-1, with TRBD1 as a possible D gene (6 bases). Germline CDR1 is SGDLS and CDR2 is YYNGEE. This CDR3 region has 15 residues. Trimming left V 3 bases short and J 5 bases short, with 17 bases between. CDR3 protein: CASSAPGEGETEAFF. The CDR3 DNA follows: TGTGCCAGCAGCGCCCCAGGGGAAGGAGAAACTGAAGCTTTCTTT.

The V and J genes are TRBV5-4 and TRBJ1-1, with TRBD1 matching 7 bases. The CDR3 consists of 14 residues. The V gene's germline CDR1 is SGHNT and CDR2 YYREEE (reference sequence). Trimming removed 4 bases from V and 5 bases from J; junction bases left unmatched: 8. The CDR3 loop is CASSVQGRRTEAFF. The CDR3 coding sequence is TGTGCCAGCAGCGTACAGGGGCGCCGGACTGAAGCTTTCTTT.